What follows is one T cell receptor (beta chain) and its context. Its specificity is unknown. V gave up 2 bases and J gave up 9 bases, with 8 bases separating them. The CDR3 has 12 amino acids. Germline CDR1 and CDR2: SGHVS and FQNEAQ. The sample comes from a study of T cells in Graves' hyperthyroidism and ophthalmopathy. Regarding the study as a whole: In the analysis, a 13 V-J model separated ophthalmopathy from stable hyperthyroidism.

The source of the PBMCs was 10 ml of fresh peripheral blood. Amplification of TCR beta CDR3 regions was performed using RNA transcripts as template. Primed by the HTBI set, a first-round RT-PCR was run on the TCR CDR3. TCRdb reprocessed the multiplex PCR reads with MiXCR, giving one entry per CDR3 protein. The sample shows under 700,000 distinct CDR3 sequences, around 17% of them seen only once. The chain carries TRBV7-8 and TRBJ2-1; tentatively, D is TRBD1 (6 bases). Sequenced input: blood. The source is a woman in her late teens or twenties with Graves' hyperthyroidism. The CDR3: CASSLSTGEQFF. The CDR3 nucleotides read TGTGCCAGCAGCTTATCGACAGGTGAGCAGTTCTTC.